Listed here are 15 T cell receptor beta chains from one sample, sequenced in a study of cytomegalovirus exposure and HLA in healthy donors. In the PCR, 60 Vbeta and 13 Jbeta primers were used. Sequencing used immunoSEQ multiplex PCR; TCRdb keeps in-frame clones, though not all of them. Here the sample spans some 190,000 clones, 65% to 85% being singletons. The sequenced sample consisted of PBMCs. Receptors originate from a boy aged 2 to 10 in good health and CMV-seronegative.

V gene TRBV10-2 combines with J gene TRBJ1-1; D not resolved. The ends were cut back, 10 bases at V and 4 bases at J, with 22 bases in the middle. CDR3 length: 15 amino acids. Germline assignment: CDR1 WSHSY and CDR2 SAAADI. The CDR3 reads CATRWVGGLPTEAFF. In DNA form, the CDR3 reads TGCGCCACCAGATGGGTGGGAGGGCTGCCCACTGAAGCTTTCTTT.

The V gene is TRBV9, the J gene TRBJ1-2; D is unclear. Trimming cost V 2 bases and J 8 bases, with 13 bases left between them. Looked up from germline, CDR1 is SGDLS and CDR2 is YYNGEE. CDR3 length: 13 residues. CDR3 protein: CASSVTPREGYTF. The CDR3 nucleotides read TGTGCCAGCAGCGTTACGCCGAGGGAAGGCTACACCTTC.

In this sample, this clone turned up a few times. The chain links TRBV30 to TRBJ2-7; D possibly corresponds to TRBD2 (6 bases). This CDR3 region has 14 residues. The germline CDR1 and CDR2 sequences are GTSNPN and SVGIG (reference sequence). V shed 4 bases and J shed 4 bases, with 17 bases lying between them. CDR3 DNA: TGTGCCTGGAATCCCCTAGGCGGGACTTACGAGCAGTACTTC. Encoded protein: CAWNPLGGTYEQYF.

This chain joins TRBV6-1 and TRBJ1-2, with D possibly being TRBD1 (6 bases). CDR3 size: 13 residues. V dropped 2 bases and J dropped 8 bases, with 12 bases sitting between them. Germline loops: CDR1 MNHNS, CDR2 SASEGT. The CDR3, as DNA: TGTGCCAGCAGTGAATATGGGGGCGCCGGCTACACCTTC. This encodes CASSEYGGAGYTF.

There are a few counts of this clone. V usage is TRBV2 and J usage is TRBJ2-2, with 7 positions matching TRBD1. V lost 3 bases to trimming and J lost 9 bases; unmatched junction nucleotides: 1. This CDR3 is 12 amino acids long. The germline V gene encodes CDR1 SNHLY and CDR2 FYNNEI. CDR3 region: CASSETGRELFF. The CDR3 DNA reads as TGTGCCAGCAGTGAGACAGGGAGGGAGCTGTTTTTT.

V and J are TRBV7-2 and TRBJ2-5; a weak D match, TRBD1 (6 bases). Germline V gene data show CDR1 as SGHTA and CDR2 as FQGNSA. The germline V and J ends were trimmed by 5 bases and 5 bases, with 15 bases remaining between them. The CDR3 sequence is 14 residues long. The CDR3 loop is CASSNSGARETQYF. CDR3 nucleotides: TGTGCCAGCAGCAACTCAGGGGCCCGGGAGACCCAGTACTTC.

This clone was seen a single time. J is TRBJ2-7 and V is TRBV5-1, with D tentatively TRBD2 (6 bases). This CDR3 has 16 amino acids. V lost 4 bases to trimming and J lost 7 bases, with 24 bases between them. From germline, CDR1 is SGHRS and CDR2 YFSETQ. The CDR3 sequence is CASSEAGRLSLLEQYV. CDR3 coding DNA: TGCGCCAGCAGCGAGGCGGGACGGTTATCCCTATTGGAGCAGTACGTC.

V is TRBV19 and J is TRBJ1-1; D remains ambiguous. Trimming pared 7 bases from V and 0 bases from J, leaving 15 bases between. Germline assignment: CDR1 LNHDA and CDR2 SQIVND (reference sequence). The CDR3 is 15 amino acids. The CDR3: CASKPLTVLNTEAFF. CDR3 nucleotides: TGTGCCAGTAAACCCCTCACAGTCCTGAACACTGAAGCTTTCTTT.

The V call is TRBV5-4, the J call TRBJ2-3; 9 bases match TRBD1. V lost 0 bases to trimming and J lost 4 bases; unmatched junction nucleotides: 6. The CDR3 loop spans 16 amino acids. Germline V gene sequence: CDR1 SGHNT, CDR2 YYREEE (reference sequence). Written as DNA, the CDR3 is TGTGCCAGCAGCTTGGCCGGGACAGGGAGGTCAGATACGCAGTATTTT. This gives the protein CASSLAGTGRSDTQYF.

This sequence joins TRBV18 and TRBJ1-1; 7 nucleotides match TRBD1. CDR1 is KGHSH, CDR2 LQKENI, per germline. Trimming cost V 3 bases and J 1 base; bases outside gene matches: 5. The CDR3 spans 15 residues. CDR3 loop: CASSPPDRQNTEAFF. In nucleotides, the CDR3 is TGTGCCAGCTCACCCCCGGACAGGCAGAACACTGAAGCTTTCTTT. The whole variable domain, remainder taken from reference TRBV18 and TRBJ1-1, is NAGVMQNPRHLVRRRGQEARLRCSPMKGHSHVYWYRQLPEEGLKFMVYLQKENIIDESGMPKERFSAEFPKEGPSILRIQQVVRGDSAAYFCASSPPDRQNTEAFFGQGTRLTVV.

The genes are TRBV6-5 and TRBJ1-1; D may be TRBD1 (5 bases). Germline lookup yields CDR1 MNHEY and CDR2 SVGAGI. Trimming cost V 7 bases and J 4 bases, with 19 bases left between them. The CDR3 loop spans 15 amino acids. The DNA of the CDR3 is TGTGCCAGCATCCCCCAAAGACCAGGGATCACTGAAGCTTTCTTT. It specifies CASIPQRPGITEAFF.

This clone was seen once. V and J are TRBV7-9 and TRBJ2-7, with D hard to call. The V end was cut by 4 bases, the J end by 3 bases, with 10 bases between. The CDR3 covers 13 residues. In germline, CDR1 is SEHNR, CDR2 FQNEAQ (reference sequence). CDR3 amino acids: CASSSLDLYEQYF. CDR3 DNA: TGTGCCAGCAGCTCCCTAGATCTCTACGAGCAGTACTTC.

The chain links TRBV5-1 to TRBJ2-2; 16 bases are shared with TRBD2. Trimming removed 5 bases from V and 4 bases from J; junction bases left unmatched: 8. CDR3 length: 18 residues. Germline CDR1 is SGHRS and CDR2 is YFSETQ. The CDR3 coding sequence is TGCGCCAGCAGTTCGACCGGGACTAGCGGGGGGGGCACCGGGGAGCTGTTTTTT. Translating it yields CASSSTGTSGGGTGELFF.

Here the CDR3 DNA reads TGTGCCAGCTCACCGGTGACAGGGGGCGCCCGGAGCGCTGAAGCTTTCTTT. Its translation is CASSPVTGGARSAEAFF. The rearrangement uses TRBV18 and TRBJ1-1, with 10 nucleotides matching TRBD1. Looked up from germline, CDR1 is KGHSH and CDR2 is LQKENI. Losses at the gene ends were 3 bases for V and 6 bases for J; bases not matched to a gene: 13. CDR3 length: 17 residues.

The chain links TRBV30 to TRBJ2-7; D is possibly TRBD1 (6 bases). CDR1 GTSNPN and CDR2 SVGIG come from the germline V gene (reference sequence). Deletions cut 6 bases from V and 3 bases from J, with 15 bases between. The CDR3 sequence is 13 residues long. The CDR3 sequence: CACLVTGNYEQYV. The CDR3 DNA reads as TGTGCCTGTCTGGTGACAGGCAACTACGAGCAGTACGTC.